Listed below are T cell receptor beta chains from one sample, sequenced in a study of blood T cell repertoires in COVID-19. Assay: immunoSEQ multiplex PCR; the TCRdb copy retains only in-frame clones and omits some. This table holds 90,000 to 130,000 clones, approximately 85% found once. Sequencing was performed on peripheral blood. The receptors come from a woman between 55 and 75 years old with acute or convalescent COVID-19. Both conserved end residues are part of each CDR3. Fields, in order: CDR3 DNA, CDR3 protein, clone size, D gene, V gene, J gene. The D gene is left open where the match is weak. The size field is filled for only some rows; it gives once, few, many or a size class.

CDR3 DNA: TGTGCCAGCAGTTACTCGGTCAGGGGTCGGGAGCAGTACTTC; CDR3 protein: CASSYSVRGREQYF; clone size: NA; D gene: NA; V gene: TRBV6-6; J gene: TRBJ2-7
CDR3 DNA: TGTGCCAGTAGTCGGGTCAATCAGCCCCAGCATTTT; CDR3 protein: CASSRVNQPQHF; clone size: NA; D gene: NA; V gene: TRBV19; J gene: TRBJ1-5
CDR3 DNA: TGTGCCAGCAGCTGGCGACAGGGGGCACCCCAGTTCTTC; CDR3 protein: CASSWRQGAPQFF; clone size: NA; D gene: TRBD1; V gene: TRBV7-3; J gene: TRBJ2-1
CDR3 DNA: TGTGCCAGTAGTATGGGGCAGCTGTCGGCTCAGCCCCAGCATTTT; CDR3 protein: CASSMGQLSAQPQHF; clone size: NA; D gene: NA; V gene: TRBV19; J gene: TRBJ1-5
CDR3 DNA: TGCGCCAGCAGCCAAGGGCTGAACAGCCTCTATGGCTACACCTTC; CDR3 protein: CASSQGLNSLYGYTF; clone size: NA; D gene: NA; V gene: TRBV4-3; J gene: TRBJ1-2
CDR3 DNA: TGTGCCAGCAGCTCAATTGACAGGGGCTATGGCTACACCTTC; CDR3 protein: CASSSIDRGYGYTF; clone size: NA; D gene: TRBD1; V gene: TRBV5-5; J gene: TRBJ1-2
CDR3 DNA: TGTGCCAGCTCACCACCGACAGATCGGTCGTGGAACACTGAAGCTTTCTTT; CDR3 protein: CASSPPTDRSWNTEAFF; clone size: NA; D gene: NA; V gene: TRBV18; J gene: TRBJ1-1
CDR3 DNA: TGCGCCAGCAGCCAATCAACAGGGGAAATCTACGAGCAGTACTTC; CDR3 protein: CASSQSTGEIYEQYF; clone size: NA; D gene: TRBD1; V gene: TRBV4-3; J gene: TRBJ2-7
CDR3 DNA: TGTGCCAGCAGCTTACTTACTAGCGGGGGCCCCGGGGGTGAGCAGTTCTTC; CDR3 protein: CASSLLTSGGPGGEQFF; clone size: NA; D gene: TRBD2; V gene: TRBV11-3; J gene: TRBJ2-1
CDR3 DNA: TGTGCCAGCAGCGTAGGGCTGGGACTAGTGAAATTCTTC; CDR3 protein: CASSVGLGLVKFF; clone size: NA; D gene: TRBD2; V gene: TRBV9; J gene: TRBJ2-1
CDR3 DNA: TGTGCCAGCTCAACGGACATGGCCCATGAGCAGTTCTTC; CDR3 protein: CASSTDMAHEQFF; clone size: NA; D gene: NA; V gene: TRBV18; J gene: TRBJ2-1
CDR3 DNA: TGTGCCAGCAGTGGCAGGGTAAGCTCCTATAATTCACCCCTCCACTTT; CDR3 protein: CASSGRVSSYNSPLHF; clone size: few; D gene: NA; V gene: TRBV28; J gene: TRBJ1-6
CDR3 DNA: TGTGCCAGCAGCTTGGCGGGACAGATTGACTCCTACGAGCAGTACTTC; CDR3 protein: CASSLAGQIDSYEQYF; clone size: NA; D gene: NA; V gene: TRBV11-3; J gene: TRBJ2-7
CDR3 DNA: TGTGCCAGCAGTCAGGGATGGGATCAGCCCCAGCATTTT; CDR3 protein: CASSQGWDQPQHF; clone size: NA; D gene: NA; V gene: TRBV4-2; J gene: TRBJ1-5
CDR3 DNA: TGTGCCAGCGGATTGGGCTTTCTAGGCTACACCTTC; CDR3 protein: CASGLGFLGYTF; clone size: NA; D gene: NA; V gene: TRBV6-5; J gene: TRBJ1-2
CDR3 DNA: TGTGCCAGCAGCTTTAGTTCGGACAGGGACAATGAGCAGTTCTTC; CDR3 protein: CASSFSSDRDNEQFF; clone size: once; D gene: TRBD1; V gene: TRBV7-9; J gene: TRBJ2-1
CDR3 DNA: TGTGCCAGCAGCTCCGTGGCAGGGGGCGCAAACTATGGCTACACCTTC; CDR3 protein: CASSSVAGGANYGYTF; clone size: NA; D gene: TRBD1; V gene: TRBV28; J gene: TRBJ1-2
CDR3 DNA: TGTGCCAGCAGCTCCTCCCTAGCTCTAGCGGGGGACAATGAGCAGTTCTTC; CDR3 protein: CASSSSLALAGDNEQFF; clone size: NA; D gene: TRBD2; V gene: TRBV11-3; J gene: TRBJ2-1
CDR3 DNA: TGTGCCAGCAACTCCCTGGGGACAGGTCCCTACGAGCAGTACTTC; CDR3 protein: CASNSLGTGPYEQYF; clone size: once; D gene: TRBD1; V gene: TRBV28; J gene: TRBJ2-7
CDR3 DNA: TGTGCCAGTGCCTTAGGGGGATATGGGGAAAAACTGTTTTTT; CDR3 protein: CASALGGYGEKLFF; clone size: NA; D gene: NA; V gene: TRBV2; J gene: TRBJ1-4
CDR3 DNA: TGTGCCAGCAGCAGACAGTCAGGAAGGGATGGCTACACCTTC; CDR3 protein: CASSRQSGRDGYTF; clone size: NA; D gene: NA; V gene: TRBV7-2; J gene: TRBJ1-2
CDR3 DNA: TGCGCCAGCAGCTTTGGCGGGGGGGCGGAGACCCAGTACTTC; CDR3 protein: CASSFGGGAETQYF; clone size: NA; D gene: TRBD2; V gene: TRBV5-1; J gene: TRBJ2-5
CDR3 DNA: TGCGCCAGCAGCCAGGCTAGCGGGGGGACCCCAGATACGCAGTATTTT; CDR3 protein: CASSQASGGTPDTQYF; clone size: NA; D gene: TRBD2; V gene: TRBV4-3; J gene: TRBJ2-3
CDR3 DNA: TGCGCCAGCAGCCTAGCCGGGACTAGCGGTTCCTACGAGCAGTACTTC; CDR3 protein: CASSLAGTSGSYEQYF; clone size: NA; D gene: TRBD2; V gene: TRBV4-1; J gene: TRBJ2-7
CDR3 DNA: TGTGCCAGCAGCCAGGGACTACTCTACGAGCAGTACTTC; CDR3 protein: CASSQGLLYEQYF; clone size: NA; D gene: TRBD2; V gene: TRBV6-2/TRBV6-3; J gene: TRBJ2-7
CDR3 DNA: TGTGCCACCAGTGATGCGGGGGCGAGCTCCTACAATGAGCAGTTCTTC; CDR3 protein: CATSDAGASSYNEQFF; clone size: NA; D gene: NA; V gene: TRBV24-1; J gene: TRBJ2-1
CDR3 DNA: TGTGCCAGCAGCTTGTCGGCCAGGTTAAACAATCAGCCCCAGCATTTT; CDR3 protein: CASSLSARLNNQPQHF; clone size: NA; D gene: NA; V gene: TRBV5-6; J gene: TRBJ1-5
CDR3 DNA: TGTGCCAGCAGCCTACAGGGGGGAAGCACAGATACGCAGTATTTT; CDR3 protein: CASSLQGGSTDTQYF; clone size: NA; D gene: TRBD1; V gene: TRBV5-8; J gene: TRBJ2-3
CDR3 DNA: TGCAGCGTCCTGCGGGGGGGCGACGGCCACGAGCAGTACTTC; CDR3 protein: CSVLRGGDGHEQYF; clone size: NA; D gene: TRBD2; V gene: TRBV29-1; J gene: TRBJ2-7
CDR3 DNA: TGTGCCAGCAGCCCGACGGGGAACACTGAAGCTTTCTTT; CDR3 protein: CASSPTGNTEAFF; clone size: few; D gene: NA; V gene: TRBV7-8; J gene: TRBJ1-1
CDR3 DNA: TGTGCCAGCAGTTTTCCGAGATTTGGAAACACCATATATTTT; CDR3 protein: CASSFPRFGNTIYF; clone size: NA; D gene: NA; V gene: TRBV28; J gene: TRBJ1-3
CDR3 DNA: TGTGCCAGTAGTATACTTGGCAATCAGCCCCAGCATTTT; CDR3 protein: CASSILGNQPQHF; clone size: NA; D gene: NA; V gene: TRBV19; J gene: TRBJ1-5
CDR3 DNA: TGTGCCAGCAGCCAGAGAGCGGGCCATGAGCAGTTCTTC; CDR3 protein: CASSQRAGHEQFF; clone size: NA; D gene: NA; V gene: TRBV4-2; J gene: TRBJ2-1
CDR3 DNA: TGTGCCAGCTCACCAGGGACAGTTCTCGCTGGAAACACCATATATTTT; CDR3 protein: CASSPGTVLAGNTIYF; clone size: NA; D gene: TRBD1; V gene: TRBV18; J gene: TRBJ1-3
CDR3 DNA: TGCGCCAGCAGCGAACCAAGCGCCTCCTACGAGCAGTACTTC; CDR3 protein: CASSEPSASYEQYF; clone size: NA; D gene: NA; V gene: TRBV5-1; J gene: TRBJ2-7
CDR3 DNA: TGTGCCAGCAGCTCCGGGGCCTACGAGCAGTACTTC; CDR3 protein: CASSSGAYEQYF; clone size: NA; D gene: NA; V gene: TRBV7-9; J gene: TRBJ2-7
CDR3 DNA: TGTGCCAGCAGCCTCGGGACTAGCAACAATGAGCAGTTCTTC; CDR3 protein: CASSLGTSNNEQFF; clone size: NA; D gene: TRBD2; V gene: TRBV3-1/TRBV3-2; J gene: TRBJ2-1
CDR3 DNA: TGTGCCAGCAGCTCGGGACAGGGCTCTGGAAACACCATATATTTT; CDR3 protein: CASSSGQGSGNTIYF; clone size: NA; D gene: TRBD1; V gene: TRBV5-4; J gene: TRBJ1-3
CDR3 DNA: TGTGCCGCCTCGACTAGCGGGGGGAGAGGTAAGAGTTACAATGAGCAGTTCTTC; CDR3 protein: CAASTSGGRGKSYNEQFF; clone size: NA; D gene: TRBD2; V gene: TRBV10-3; J gene: TRBJ2-1
CDR3 DNA: TGCAGTGCTAGTTTTTCGGGATCGGCTGGAAACACCATATATTTT; CDR3 protein: CSASFSGSAGNTIYF; clone size: once; D gene: NA; V gene: TRBV20-1; J gene: TRBJ1-3
CDR3 DNA: TGTGCCGCCGGAGGGACAGGTTTATCCGGGGAGCTGTTTTTT; CDR3 protein: CAAGGTGLSGELFF; clone size: NA; D gene: TRBD1; V gene: TRBV5-4; J gene: TRBJ2-2
CDR3 DNA: TGTGCCAGCAGTTCCAGGGAGGTTTTCTATGGCTACACCTTC; CDR3 protein: CASSSREVFYGYTF; clone size: NA; D gene: NA; V gene: TRBV28; J gene: TRBJ1-2
CDR3 DNA: TGTGCCAGCAGCTTAGGGACAGGGGATCAGCCCCAGCATTTT; CDR3 protein: CASSLGTGDQPQHF; clone size: NA; D gene: TRBD1; V gene: TRBV11-2; J gene: TRBJ1-5
CDR3 DNA: TGTGCCTGGAGTGTACTGGGCGAGACCCAGTACTTC; CDR3 protein: CAWSVLGETQYF; clone size: NA; D gene: NA; V gene: TRBV30; J gene: TRBJ2-5
CDR3 DNA: TGTGCCAGTAGTATAGACCCAGGGCTTGGAAACACCATATATTTT; CDR3 protein: CASSIDPGLGNTIYF; clone size: NA; D gene: NA; V gene: TRBV19; J gene: TRBJ1-3
CDR3 DNA: TGTGCCAGCTCACCGGGACAGGGGGCGCCCGAGCAGTACTTC; CDR3 protein: CASSPGQGAPEQYF; clone size: NA; D gene: TRBD1; V gene: TRBV18; J gene: TRBJ2-7
CDR3 DNA: TGTGCCAGCAGCCAGACAATGAGCTCTGGGGCCAACGTCCTGACTTTC; CDR3 protein: CASSQTMSSGANVLTF; clone size: NA; D gene: NA; V gene: TRBV4-2; J gene: TRBJ2-6
CDR3 DNA: TGTGCCTGGGATGGGACAGGGAAGGAGCAGTACTTC; CDR3 protein: CAWDGTGKEQYF; clone size: NA; D gene: TRBD1; V gene: TRBV30; J gene: TRBJ2-7